What follows are 10 T cell receptor beta chains derived from one specimen sequenced in a study of CD8 T cell repertoires and HIV-1 epitope variants. For these receptors, no antigen is known. TCRdb's table, derived via immunoSEQ multiplex PCR, lists solely in-frame clones and lacks some. The table includes 3,900 or so clones, about three quarters detected once. Input material: cultured CD8+ T cells derived from PBMCs. Receptor source: a male donor with HIV.

This clone was detected only a few times. The chain couples TRBV30 to TRBJ1-5; D call uncertain. Per the germline V gene, CDR1 is GTSNPN and CDR2 is SVGIG (reference sequence). The CDR3 runs to 13 residues. The V and J ends lost 0 bases and 6 bases respectively, with 9 bases between them. CDR3 protein: CAWSVRGLQPQHF. The CDR3, as DNA: TGTGCCTGGAGTGTACGTGGTCTTCAGCCCCAGCATTTT.

The chain's CDR3 is CASRGRAGTDTQYF. DNA of the CDR3: TGTGCCAGCAGAGGCAGGGCTGGCACAGATACGCAGTATTTT. The chain carries TRBV7-8 and TRBJ2-3; D is possibly TRBD1 (5 bases). The germline gives CDR1 SGHVS, CDR2 FQNEAQ. V lost 6 bases and J 1 base, leaving 11 bases between the germline ends. The CDR3 runs 14 residues.

This rearrangement joins TRBV5-5 to TRBJ1-1; a possible D gene is TRBD1 (6 bases). Germline loops: CDR1 SGHKS, CDR2 YYEKEE (reference sequence). The V and J ends lost 5 bases and 2 bases respectively, with 10 bases between them. This CDR3 has 13 amino acids. CDR3 nucleotide sequence: TGTGCCAGCAGTTGGACAGAAAACACTGAAGCTTTCTTT. Translation: CASSWTENTEAFF.

The chain has TRBV5-6 and TRBJ2-1; 9 bases are shared with TRBD1. The V gene's germline CDR1 is SGHDT and CDR2 YYEEEE. The CDR3 is 15 amino acids. The ends lost 3 bases at V and 5 bases at J; junction bases unmatched: 6. The CDR3 DNA sequence: TGTGCCAGCAGCTCAGGACAGGGGAGGGACAATGAGCAGTTCTTC. This gives the protein CASSSGQGRDNEQFF.

This clone was found once. The gene calls are TRBV5-8 and TRBJ2-1; 10 positions match TRBD2. V shed 1 base, J shed 7 bases, and the junction held 5 bases outside the gene matches. The CDR3 consists of 15 residues. The germline gives CDR1 SGHTS, CDR2 YDEGEE. As DNA, the CDR3 is TGTGCCAGCAGCTTGCAAGCGGGGGGGATGAATGAGCAGTTCTTC. Its protein is CASSLQAGGMNEQFF.

J is TRBJ1-1 and V is TRBV5-6; no reliable D call. V dropped 0 bases and J dropped 10 bases, with 10 bases sitting between them. This CDR3 is 12 amino acids long. Germline assignment: CDR1 SGHDT and CDR2 YYEEEE. In nucleotides, the CDR3 is TGTGCCAGCAGCTTGGGTGGAGGTAGAGCTTTCTTT. This translates into CASSLGGGRAFF.

The rearrangement uses TRBV5-6 and TRBJ1-1; TRBD1 might be the D (6 bases). The germline V and J ends were trimmed by 5 bases and 5 bases, with 13 bases remaining between them. Germline V gene sequence: CDR1 SGHDT, CDR2 YYEEEE. This CDR3 contains 13 residues. In nucleotides, the CDR3 is TGTGCCAGCAGGGAGCAAGGGGGTACTGAAGCTTTCTTT. This translates into CASREQGGTEAFF.

There are a few counts of this clone. V and J are TRBV4-3 and TRBJ2-7, with 7 bases identical to TRBD2. The CDR3 contains 14 residues. V dropped 1 base and J dropped 3; count of bases not matched to a gene: 3. Germline loops: CDR1 LGHNA, CDR2 YSLEER. CDR3 DNA: TGCGCCAGCAGCCAAGCGGGGGGAAGCTACGAGCAGTACTTC. Its translation: CASSQAGGSYEQYF.

This clone was found once. This chain links TRBV27 with TRBJ1-1; D is uncertain. Trimming pared 5 bases from V and 4 bases from J, leaving 11 bases between. From germline, CDR1 is MNHEY and CDR2 SMNVEV (reference sequence). The CDR3 runs 13 residues. CDR3 nucleotide sequence: TGTGCCAGCAGTCGGATTTGGGGCACTGAAGCTTTCTTT. Translated, it gives CASSRIWGTEAFF.

This clone was seen once. The chain has TRBV6-5 and TRBJ2-1, with TRBD2 matching over 10 bases. The germline gives CDR1 MNHEY, CDR2 SVGAGI. This CDR3 comprises 16 residues. Trimming removed 0 bases from V and 5 bases from J; junction bases left unmatched: 4. The CDR3: CASSYSPSGRNNEQFF. The CDR3, as DNA: TGTGCCAGCAGTTACTCCCCTAGCGGGAGAAACAATGAGCAGTTCTTC.